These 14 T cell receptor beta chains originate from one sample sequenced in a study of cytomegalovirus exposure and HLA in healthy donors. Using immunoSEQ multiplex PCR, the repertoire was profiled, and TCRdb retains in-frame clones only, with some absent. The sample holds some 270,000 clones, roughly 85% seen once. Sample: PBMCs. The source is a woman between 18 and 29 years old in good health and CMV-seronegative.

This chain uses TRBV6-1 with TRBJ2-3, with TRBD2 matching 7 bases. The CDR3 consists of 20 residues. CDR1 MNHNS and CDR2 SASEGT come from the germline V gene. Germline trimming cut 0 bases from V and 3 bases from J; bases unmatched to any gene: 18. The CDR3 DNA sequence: TGTGCCAGCAGTGAAGCGTGGACTAGTGTTCACAATGAGGGGACAGATACGCAGTATTTT. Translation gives CASSEAWTSVHNEGTDTQYF.

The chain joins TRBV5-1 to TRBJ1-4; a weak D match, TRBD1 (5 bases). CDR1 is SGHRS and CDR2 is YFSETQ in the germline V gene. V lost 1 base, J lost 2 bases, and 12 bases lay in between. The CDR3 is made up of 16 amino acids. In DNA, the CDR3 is TGCGCCAGCAGCTTGTTAGGGGATCGGACTAATGAAAAACTGTTTTTT. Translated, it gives CASSLLGDRTNEKLFF.

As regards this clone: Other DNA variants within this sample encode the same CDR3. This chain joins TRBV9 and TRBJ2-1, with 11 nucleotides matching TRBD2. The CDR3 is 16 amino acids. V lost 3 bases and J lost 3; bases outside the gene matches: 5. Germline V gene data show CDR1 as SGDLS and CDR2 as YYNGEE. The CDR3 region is CASSGPSGRSYNEQFF. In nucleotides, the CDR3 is TGTGCCAGCAGCGGCCCTAGCGGGAGGAGCTACAATGAGCAGTTCTTC.

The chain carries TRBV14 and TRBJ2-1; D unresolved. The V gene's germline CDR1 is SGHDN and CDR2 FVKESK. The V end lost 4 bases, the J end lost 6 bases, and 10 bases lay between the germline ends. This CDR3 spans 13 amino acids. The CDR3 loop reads CASSPLSTNEQFF. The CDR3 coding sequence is TGTGCCAGCAGCCCACTGAGCACCAATGAGCAGTTCTTC.

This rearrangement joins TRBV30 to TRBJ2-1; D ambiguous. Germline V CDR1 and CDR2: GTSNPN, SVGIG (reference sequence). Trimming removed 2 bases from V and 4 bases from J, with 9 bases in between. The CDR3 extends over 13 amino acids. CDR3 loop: CAWSRQVYNEQFF. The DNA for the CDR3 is TGTGCCTGGAGTCGGCAGGTTTACAATGAGCAGTTCTTC.

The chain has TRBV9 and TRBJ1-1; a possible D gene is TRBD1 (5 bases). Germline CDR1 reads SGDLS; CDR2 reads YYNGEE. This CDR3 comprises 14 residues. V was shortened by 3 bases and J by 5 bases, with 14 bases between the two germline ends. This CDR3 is CASSGGDFGTEAFF. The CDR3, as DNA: TGTGCCAGCAGCGGGGGCGATTTTGGGACTGAAGCTTTCTTT.

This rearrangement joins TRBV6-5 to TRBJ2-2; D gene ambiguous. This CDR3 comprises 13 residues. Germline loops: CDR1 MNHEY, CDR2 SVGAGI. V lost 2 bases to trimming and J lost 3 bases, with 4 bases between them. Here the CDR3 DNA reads TGTGCCAGCAGTTACCCTTACACCGGGGAGCTGTTTTTT. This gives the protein CASSYPYTGELFF.

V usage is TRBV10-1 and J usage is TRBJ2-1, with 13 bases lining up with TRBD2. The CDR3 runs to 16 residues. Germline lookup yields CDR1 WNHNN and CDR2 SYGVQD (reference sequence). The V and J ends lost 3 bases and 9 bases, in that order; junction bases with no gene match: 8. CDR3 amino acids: CASSELAGGLISEQFF. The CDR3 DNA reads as TGCGCCAGCAGTGAACTAGCGGGGGGGCTAATTAGTGAGCAGTTCTTC.

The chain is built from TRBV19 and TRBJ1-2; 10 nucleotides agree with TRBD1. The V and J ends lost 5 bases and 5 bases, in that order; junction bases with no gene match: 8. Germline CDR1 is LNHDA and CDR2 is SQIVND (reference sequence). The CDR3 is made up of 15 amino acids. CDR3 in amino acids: CASSLGTGEKYGYTF. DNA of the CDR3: TGTGCCAGTAGTCTTGGGACAGGGGAGAAGTATGGCTACACCTTC.

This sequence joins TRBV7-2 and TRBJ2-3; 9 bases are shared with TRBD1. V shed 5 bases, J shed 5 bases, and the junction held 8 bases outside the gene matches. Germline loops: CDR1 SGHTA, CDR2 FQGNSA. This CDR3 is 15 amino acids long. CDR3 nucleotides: TGTGCCAGCAGCAAGGACAGGGGAGGGAAAGATACGCAGTATTTT. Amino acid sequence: CASSKDRGGKDTQYF.

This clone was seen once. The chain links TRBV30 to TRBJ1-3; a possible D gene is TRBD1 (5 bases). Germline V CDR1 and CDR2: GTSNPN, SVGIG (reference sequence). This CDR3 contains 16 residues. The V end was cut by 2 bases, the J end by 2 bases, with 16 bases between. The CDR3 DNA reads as TGTGCCTGGAGTTTCCAAGGGGCCACGGCTGGAAACACCATATATTTT. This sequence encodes CAWSFQGATAGNTIYF. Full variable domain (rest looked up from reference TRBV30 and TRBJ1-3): SQTIHQWPATLVQPVGSPLSLECTVEGTSNPNLYWYRQAAGRGLQLLFYSVGIGQISSEVPQNLSASRPQDRQFILSSKKLLLSDSGFYLCAWSFQGATAGNTIYFGEGSWLTVV.

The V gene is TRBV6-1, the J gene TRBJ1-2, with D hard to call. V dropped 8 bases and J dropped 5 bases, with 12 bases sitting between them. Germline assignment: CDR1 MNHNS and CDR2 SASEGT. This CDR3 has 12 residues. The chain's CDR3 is CASPEASYGYTF. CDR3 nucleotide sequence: TGTGCCAGCCCCGAAGCGAGTTATGGCTACACCTTC.

CDR3 loop: CASSLLRLAGDLGRETQYF. In DNA form, the CDR3 reads TGTGCCAGCAGTTTATTGCGACTAGCGGGAGACCTGGGGAGGGAGACCCAGTACTTC. The V gene is TRBV27, the J gene TRBJ2-5; 12 bases map to TRBD2. CDR3 length: 19 residues. V dropped 1 base and J dropped 5; count of bases not matched to a gene: 14. Germline-derived CDR1 and CDR2 are MNHEY and SMNVEV (reference sequence).

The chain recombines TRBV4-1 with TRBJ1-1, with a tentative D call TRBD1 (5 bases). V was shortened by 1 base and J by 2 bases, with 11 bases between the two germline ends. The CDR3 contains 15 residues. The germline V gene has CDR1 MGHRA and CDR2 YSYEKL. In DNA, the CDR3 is TGCGCCAGCAGCCAAGCCGGACGGACAAACACTGAAGCTTTCTTT. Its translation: CASSQAGRTNTEAFF.